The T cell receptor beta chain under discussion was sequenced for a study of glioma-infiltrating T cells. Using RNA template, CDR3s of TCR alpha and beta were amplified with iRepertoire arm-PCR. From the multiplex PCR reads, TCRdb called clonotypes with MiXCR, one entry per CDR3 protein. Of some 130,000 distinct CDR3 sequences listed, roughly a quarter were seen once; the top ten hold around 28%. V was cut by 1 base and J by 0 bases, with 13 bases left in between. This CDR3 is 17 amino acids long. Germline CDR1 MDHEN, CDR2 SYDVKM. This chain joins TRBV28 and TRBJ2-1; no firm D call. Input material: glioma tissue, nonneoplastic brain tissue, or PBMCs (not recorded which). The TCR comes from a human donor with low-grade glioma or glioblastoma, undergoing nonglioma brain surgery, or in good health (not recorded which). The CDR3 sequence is CASSLLVGDSSYNEQFF. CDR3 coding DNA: TGTGCCAGCAGTTTATTGGTAGGAGATAGCTCCTACAATGAGCAGTTCTTC.